This T cell receptor beta chain appears in the sequencing data of a study of T cell responses to AZD1222 COVID-19 vaccine. General observations from the study: Spike-spanning, vaccine-associated CD4 TCRs were dominant at 160-218 and 743-854. The donor group comprised mostly white British people and more females; the analysis possibly underestimated clonal diversity. None of the repertoires were sampled until the peak T cell response had passed.

As for this clone: What it recognizes is unknown.

Germline CDR1 is LNHDA and CDR2 is SQIVND (reference sequence). The CDR3 is 14 amino acids. V was pared by 3 bases and J by 2 bases, with 11 bases between. Here immunoSEQ multiplex PCR was the method, and the copy in TCRdb shows in-frame clones only, minus some. The repertoire holds 150,000 or so clones, with roughly nine tenths as singletons. This TCR was recovered from an adult who received the AZD1222 COVID-19 vaccine. The V call is TRBV19, the J call TRBJ2-7, with D unresolved. Sequencing used peripheral blood, obtained 28 days after the second AZD1222 dose. The CDR3 reads CASSIRPGAYEQYF. The CDR3, as DNA: TGTGCCAGTAGTATCCGACCCGGTGCCTACGAGCAGTACTTC.